These T cell receptor beta chains were read from a single sample in a study of a mutant IDH1 vaccine in newly diagnosed glioma. No antigens are known for them. Generated by immunoSEQ multiplex PCR, the TCRdb table keeps only in-frame clones and is missing some. The sample holds around 53,000 clones, approximately 79% seen once. The source was PBMCs, collected from a glioma patient whose treatment included an IDH1 peptide vaccine. The receptor source for this set is a man aged 35 to 55 with glioma. The CDR3 runs from the conserved cysteine through the conserved F or W. The D gene is left open where the match is weak. The listing skips clone size in some rows; elsewhere it reads once, few, many or a size class.

j_call: TRBJ2-3; v_call: TRBV19; d_call: NA; clone_size: NA; cdr3_nt: TGTGCCAGTAGTGATCAGGGGCTCGGGACAGATACGCAGTATTTT; cdr3_aa: CASSDQGLGTDTQYF
j_call: TRBJ2-7; v_call: TRBV6-1; d_call: NA; clone_size: NA; cdr3_nt: TGTGCCAGCAGTGTTCAAGGGCGCGAGCAGTACTTC; cdr3_aa: CASSVQGREQYF
j_call: TRBJ1-5; v_call: TRBV19; d_call: NA; clone_size: NA; cdr3_nt: TGTGCCAGTAGTATGCTGGGAGGGGGCAATCAGCCCCAGCATTTT; cdr3_aa: CASSMLGGGNQPQHF
j_call: TRBJ2-7; v_call: TRBV5-1; d_call: NA; clone_size: once; cdr3_nt: TGCGCCAGCAGCCCCGGGACGGGCGAGCAGTACTTC; cdr3_aa: CASSPGTGEQYF
j_call: TRBJ1-1; v_call: TRBV5-1; d_call: NA; clone_size: once; cdr3_nt: TGCGCCAGCAAGACGGCTAATCTGGACACTGAAGCTTTCTTT; cdr3_aa: CASKTANLDTEAFF
j_call: TRBJ1-1; v_call: TRBV6-1; d_call: NA; clone_size: NA; cdr3_nt: TGTGCCAGCAGTGAAGCGGGAGCATACACTGAAGCTTTCTTT; cdr3_aa: CASSEAGAYTEAFF
j_call: TRBJ1-2; v_call: TRBV7-9; d_call: NA; clone_size: NA; cdr3_nt: TGTGCCAGCAGCTTAGTAGCCTCGTCGAACTATGGCTACACCTTC; cdr3_aa: CASSLVASSNYGYTF
j_call: TRBJ2-5; v_call: TRBV5-6; d_call: TRBD2; clone_size: NA; cdr3_nt: TGTGCCAGCAGCCTCCTTAGCGGGGGGGCCCGAGAGACCCAGTACTTC; cdr3_aa: CASSLLSGGARETQYF
j_call: TRBJ2-7; v_call: TRBV6-5; d_call: NA; clone_size: NA; cdr3_nt: TGTGCCAGCGGATATCAGTCGCAGCCCCACGAGCAGTACTTC; cdr3_aa: CASGYQSQPHEQYF
j_call: TRBJ2-5; v_call: TRBV2; d_call: TRBD2; clone_size: NA; cdr3_nt: TGTGCCAGCAGTCCACGGACTAGCGGGAAACGCCAAGTCCAAGAGACCCAGTACTTC; cdr3_aa: CASSPRTSGKRQVQETQYF
j_call: TRBJ2-2; v_call: TRBV5-1; d_call: NA; clone_size: NA; cdr3_nt: TGCGCCAGCAGCTTAGGACAGAGAAACACCAGGGAGCTGTTTTTT; cdr3_aa: CASSLGQRNTRELFF